Presented here are 9 T cell receptor beta chains from one specimen sequenced in a study of blood T cell repertoires in COVID-19. The table came from immunoSEQ multiplex PCR; TCRdb's copy has only in-frame clones and leaves some out. This table holds 200,000 to 250,000 clones, approximately 90% found once. Specimen: peripheral blood. These receptors were collected from a man between 65 and 85 years old with acute or convalescent COVID-19.

This chain uses TRBV28 with TRBJ2-1; possible D gene TRBD2, 5 bases. Per the germline V gene, CDR1 is MDHEN and CDR2 is SYDVKM. This CDR3 spans 14 amino acids. Trimming removed 3 bases from V and 7 bases from J, with 13 bases in between. In nucleotides, the CDR3 is TGTGCCAGCAGTTTCCCCCGACGGGGTAATGAGCAGTTCTTC. Translated: CASSFPRRGNEQFF.

The J gene is TRBJ1-5, the V gene TRBV28; the D gene is possibly TRBD1 (5 bases). The CDR3 extends over 15 amino acids. Trimming removed 1 base at V and 7 bases at J, with 14 bases between. Germline-derived CDR1 and CDR2 are MDHEN and SYDVKM. For the CDR3, the DNA is TGTGCCAGCAGTTTATTAGGTCGGCAGGGCCAGCCCCAGCATTTT. Its translation is CASSLLGRQGQPQHF. Looking up the rest from reference TRBV28 and TRBJ1-5 gives the full variable domain: DVKVTQSSRYLVKRTGEKVFLECVQDMDHENMFWYRQDPGLGLRLIYFSYDVKMKEKGDIPEGYSVSREKKERFSLILESASTNQTSMYLCASSLLGRQGQPQHFGDGTRLSIL.

This clone has just one count. Other DNA sequences in this specimen translate into the identical CDR3. The V gene is TRBV4-2, the J gene TRBJ2-5, with 9 bases fitting TRBD2. The CDR3 length is 15 residues. CDR1 and CDR2 (germline): LGHNA, YNFKEQ. The J segment lost 2 bases and the V segment lost 4 bases, leaving 5 bases of the junction unmatched. The CDR3 bases are TGTGCCAGCAGCCCCCGGGCGGGAGGGCAAGAGACCCAGTACTTC. Translated, it gives CASSPRAGGQETQYF.

The chain carries TRBV7-3 and TRBJ2-6; the match to TRBD1 covers 8 bases. This CDR3 is 21 amino acids long. The germline CDR1 and CDR2 sequences are SGHTA and FQGTGA. V lost 1 base to trimming and J lost 0 bases; unmatched junction nucleotides: 14. The DNA of the CDR3 is TGTGCCAGCAGCTTAATCCACCACCGGGACAGGCGAACCTCTGGGGCCAACGTCCTGACTTTC. Amino acids: CASSLIHHRDRRTSGANVLTF. The full variable domain, rest sourced from reference TRBV7-3 and TRBJ2-6, is GAGVSQTPSNKVTEKGKYVELRCDPISGHTALYWYRQSLGQGPEFLIYFQGTGAADDSGLPNDRFFAVRPEGSVSTLKIQRTERGDSAVYLCASSLIHHRDRRTSGANVLTFGAGSRLTVL.

The V and J genes are TRBV7-2 and TRBJ1-4, with 7 positions matching TRBD1. Germline loops: CDR1 SGHTA, CDR2 FQGNSA. V shed 0 bases, J shed 10 bases, and the junction held 14 bases outside the gene matches. The CDR3 sequence is 17 residues long. The CDR3 spells CASSLATVEQGMTKLFF. The CDR3 nucleotides are TGTGCCAGCAGCTTAGCGACTGTTGAACAGGGGATGACAAAACTGTTTTTT.

The rearrangement links TRBV5-1 to TRBJ2-6; D may be TRBD1 (6 bases). The CDR3 is 14 residues long. With 5 bases removed from V and 2 bases from J, the gap between germline ends came to 8 bases. Per the germline V gene, CDR1 is SGHRS and CDR2 is YFSETQ. This CDR3 is CASRQGPGANVLTF. The CDR3 DNA sequence: TGCGCCAGCAGGCAGGGGCCTGGGGCCAACGTCCTGACTTTC.

This chain uses TRBV7-8 with TRBJ1-1; 8 positions agree with TRBD1. Germline-derived CDR1 and CDR2 are SGHVS and FQNEAQ. CDR3 length: 13 amino acids. With V trimmed by 3 bases and J by 5 bases, 2 bases remained unmatched. The chain's CDR3 is CASSLDRETEAFF. The DNA of the CDR3 is TGTGCCAGCAGCTTGGACAGGGAAACTGAAGCTTTCTTT.

The chain recombines TRBV5-1 with TRBJ2-2; TRBD1 is a possible D gene (6 bases). Germline V gives CDR1 SGHRS, CDR2 YFSETQ. V was trimmed by 3 bases and J by 3 bases, leaving 15 bases between them. This CDR3 contains 16 residues. The chain's CDR3 is CASSSYADRHTGELFF. The DNA for the CDR3 is TGCGCCAGCAGCTCGTACGCGGACAGACACACCGGGGAGCTGTTTTTT.

This chain uses TRBV5-1 with TRBJ2-7, with D perhaps TRBD2 (6 bases). The V and J ends lost 4 bases and 2 bases respectively, with 16 bases between them. The germline V gene encodes CDR1 SGHRS and CDR2 YFSETQ. The CDR3 covers 15 residues. CDR3 sequence reads: CASSQNSGPTYEQYF. The CDR3 DNA reads as TGCGCCAGCAGCCAGAATAGCGGTCCGACCTACGAGCAGTACTTC.